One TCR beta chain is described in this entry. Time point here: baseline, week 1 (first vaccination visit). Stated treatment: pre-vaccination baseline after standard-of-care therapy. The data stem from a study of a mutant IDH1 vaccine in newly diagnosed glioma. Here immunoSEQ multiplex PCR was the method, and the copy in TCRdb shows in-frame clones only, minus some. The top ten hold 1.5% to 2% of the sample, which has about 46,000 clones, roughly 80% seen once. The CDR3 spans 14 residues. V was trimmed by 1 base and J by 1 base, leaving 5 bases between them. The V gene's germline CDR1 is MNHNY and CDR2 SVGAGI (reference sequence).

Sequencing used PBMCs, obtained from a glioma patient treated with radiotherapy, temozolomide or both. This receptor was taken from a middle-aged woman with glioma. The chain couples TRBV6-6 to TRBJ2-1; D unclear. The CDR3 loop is CASSYLGSYNEQFF. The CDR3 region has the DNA TGTGCCAGCAGTTACTTGGGATCCTACAATGAGCAGTTCTTC.